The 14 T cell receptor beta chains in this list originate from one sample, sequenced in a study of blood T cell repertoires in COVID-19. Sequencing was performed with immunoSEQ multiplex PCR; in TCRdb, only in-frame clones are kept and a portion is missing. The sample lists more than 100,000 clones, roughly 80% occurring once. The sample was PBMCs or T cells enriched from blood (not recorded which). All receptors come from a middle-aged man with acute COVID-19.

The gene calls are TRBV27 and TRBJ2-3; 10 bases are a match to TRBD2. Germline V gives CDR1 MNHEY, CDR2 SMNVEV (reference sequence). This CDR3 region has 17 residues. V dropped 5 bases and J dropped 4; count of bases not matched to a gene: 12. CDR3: CASSKQRGGQESDTQYF. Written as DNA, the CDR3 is TGTGCCAGCAGTAAGCAGCGGGGGGGCCAAGAGTCAGATACGCAGTATTTT.

CDR3 sequence (DNA): TGTGCCAGCAGTTTAAGGGGACAGGGGGCATCCAGGGGTAGCAATCAGCCCCAGCATTTT. Its translation is CASSLRGQGASRGSNQPQHF. The chain carries TRBV28 and TRBJ1-5; 12 nucleotides align to TRBD1. The germline gives CDR1 MDHEN, CDR2 SYDVKM. The CDR3 is 20 amino acids. The trim removed 2 bases at V and 0 bases at J, leaving 11 bases unmatched.

The CDR3 bases are TGTGCCAGCAGCCAAGTTGGGCGGGTTACCGGGGAGCTGTTTTTT. Encoded protein: CASSQVGRVTGELFF. The chain is built from TRBV14 and TRBJ2-2; possibly TRBD2 for D (5 bases). CDR3 length: 15 residues. V lost 1 base and J lost 5, with 11 bases in between. Looked up from germline, CDR1 is SGHDN and CDR2 is FVKESK.

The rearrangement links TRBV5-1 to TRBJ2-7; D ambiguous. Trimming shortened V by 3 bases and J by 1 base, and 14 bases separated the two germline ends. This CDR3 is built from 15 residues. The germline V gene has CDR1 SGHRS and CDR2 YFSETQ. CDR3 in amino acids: CASSSGALPSYEQYF. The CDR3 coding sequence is TGCGCCAGCAGCTCCGGTGCACTACCTTCCTACGAGCAGTACTTC.

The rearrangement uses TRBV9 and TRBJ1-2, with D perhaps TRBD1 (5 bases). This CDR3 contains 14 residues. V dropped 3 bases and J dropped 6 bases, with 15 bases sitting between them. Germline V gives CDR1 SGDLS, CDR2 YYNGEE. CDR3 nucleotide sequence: TGTGCCAGCAGCGCCCGGGGGGAGGCCCATGGCTACACCTTC. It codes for CASSARGEAHGYTF.

The CDR3 sequence: CASSLAGGNQETQYF. The CDR3 nucleotides are TGTGCCAGCAGCTTAGCGGGGGGCAACCAAGAGACCCAGTACTTC. This chain connects TRBV5-6 to TRBJ2-5; 9 bases line up with TRBD2. The CDR3 runs to 15 residues. V lost 2 bases and J lost 0; bases outside the gene matches: 2. Germline assignment: CDR1 SGHDT and CDR2 YYEEEE.

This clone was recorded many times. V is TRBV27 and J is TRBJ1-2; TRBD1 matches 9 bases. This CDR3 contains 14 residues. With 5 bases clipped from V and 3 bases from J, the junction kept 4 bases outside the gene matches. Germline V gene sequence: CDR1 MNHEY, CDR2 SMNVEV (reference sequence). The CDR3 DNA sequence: TGTGCCAGCAGTGCGGGGACAGGGTACTATGGCTACACCTTC. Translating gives CASSAGTGYYGYTF.

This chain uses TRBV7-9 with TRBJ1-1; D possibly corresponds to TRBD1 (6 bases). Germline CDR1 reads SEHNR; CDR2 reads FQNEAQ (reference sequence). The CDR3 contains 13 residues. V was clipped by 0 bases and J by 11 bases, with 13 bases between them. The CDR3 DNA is TGTGCCAGCAGCTTAGCGCAGGGACAACTGGCTTTCTTT. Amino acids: CASSLAQGQLAFF.

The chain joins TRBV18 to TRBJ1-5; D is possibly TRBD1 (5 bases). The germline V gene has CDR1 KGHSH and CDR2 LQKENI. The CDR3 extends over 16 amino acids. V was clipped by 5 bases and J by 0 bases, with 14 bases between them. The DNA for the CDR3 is TGTGCCAGCTCATTTCGACAGTCCTTTAGCAATCAGCCCCAGCATTTT. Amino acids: CASSFRQSFSNQPQHF.

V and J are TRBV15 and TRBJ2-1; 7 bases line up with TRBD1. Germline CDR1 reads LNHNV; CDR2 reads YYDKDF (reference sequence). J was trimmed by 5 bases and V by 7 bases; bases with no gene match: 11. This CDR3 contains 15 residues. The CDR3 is CATTDLDRTNNEQFF. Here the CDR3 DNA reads TGTGCCACCACCGACCTGGACAGGACGAACAATGAGCAGTTCTTC.

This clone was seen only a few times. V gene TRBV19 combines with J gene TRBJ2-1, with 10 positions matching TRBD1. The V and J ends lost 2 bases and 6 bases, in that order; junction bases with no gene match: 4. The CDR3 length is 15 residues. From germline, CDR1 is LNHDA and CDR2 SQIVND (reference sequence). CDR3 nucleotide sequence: TGTGCCAGTAGTATAACGGGACAGGGGACCAATGAGCAGTTCTTC. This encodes CASSITGQGTNEQFF.

The CDR3 is CATSEEQERGYTF. The DNA for the CDR3 is TGTGCCACCAGTGAAGAACAGGAAAGGGGCTACACCTTC. This sequence joins TRBV24-1 and TRBJ1-2; possibly TRBD1 for D (5 bases). The CDR3 consists of 13 residues. The ends were cut back, 4 bases at V and 8 bases at J, with 13 bases in the middle. CDR1 is KGHDR, CDR2 SFDVKD, per germline.

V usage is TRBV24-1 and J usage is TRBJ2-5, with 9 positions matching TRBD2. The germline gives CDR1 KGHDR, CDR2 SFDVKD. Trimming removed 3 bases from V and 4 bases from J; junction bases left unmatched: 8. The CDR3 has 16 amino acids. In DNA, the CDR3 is TGTGCCACCAGTGATGAAGTTAGCGGGAGTAGAGAGACCCAGTACTTC. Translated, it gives CATSDEVSGSRETQYF.

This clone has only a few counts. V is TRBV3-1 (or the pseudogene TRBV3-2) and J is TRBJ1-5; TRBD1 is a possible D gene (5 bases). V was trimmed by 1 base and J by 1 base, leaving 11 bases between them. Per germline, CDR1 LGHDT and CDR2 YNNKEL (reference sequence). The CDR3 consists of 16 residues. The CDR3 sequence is CASSQGTPGSNQPQHF. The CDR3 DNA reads TGTGCCAGCAGCCAAGGGACACCCGGGAGCAATCAGCCCCAGCATTTT.